A selection of T cell receptor beta chains follows, all from one sample in a study of radiotherapy plus CTLA-4 blockade in lung cancer. Sequencing used immunoSEQ multiplex PCR; TCRdb keeps in-frame clones, though not all of them. The repertoire has approximately 98,000 clones, about 81% of them found once; the top ten carry about 3.5%. The source material was peripheral blood, sampled from a patient treated with radiotherapy plus ipilimumab. The receptors were sampled from a human donor with non-small cell lung cancer who had a partial response to radiotherapy plus ipilimumab. Both conserved end residues are part of each CDR3. The D gene is left open where the match is weak. For some rows the clone size is stated as once, few or many, or as a class when expanded; others skip it.

D | J | length | size | V | DNA | CDR3
. | TRBJ1-2 | 14 | . | TRBV7-8 | TGTGCCAGCAGCTTAGATCGGGCAGTGGGGAGGTACACCTTC | CASSLDRAVGRYTF
TRBD1 | TRBJ2-1 | 15 | . | TRBV18 | TGTGCCAGCTCACCGGGACAGGGTCAGGAGTATGAGCAGTTCTTC | CASSPGQGQEYEQFF
. | TRBJ1-2 | 14 | . | TRBV28 | TGTGCCAGCAGTTTACTCGACAGAAACTATGGCTACACCTTC | CASSLLDRNYGYTF
. | TRBJ1-1 | 13 | once | TRBV7-7 | TGTGCCAGCAGCCAGACAGAATACACTGAAGCTTTCTTT | CASSQTEYTEAFF
TRBD1 | TRBJ1-2 | 12 | . | TRBV19 | TGTGCCAGTAGTGACAGGGGTTATGGCTACACCTTC | CASSDRGYGYTF
TRBD2 | TRBJ2-7 | 15 | . | TRBV2 | TGTGCCAGCAGTGGGCGAGCGGGGCAGGCCTACGAGCAGTACTTC | CASSGRAGQAYEQYF
TRBD2 | TRBJ2-3 | 16 | . | TRBV7-3 | TGTGCCAGCAGCCCTAACGCACTAGCGGGGGAAGATACGCAGTATTTT | CASSPNALAGEDTQYF
TRBD2 | TRBJ2-7 | 13 | . | TRBV7-2 | TGTGCCAGCAGCCGTGGGACCGGGAGGGAGCAGTACTTC | CASSRGTGREQYF
. | TRBJ2-2 | 14 | . | TRBV5-1 | TGCGCCACCATGGGGGCTCTCAACACCGGGGAGCTGTTTTTT | CATMGALNTGELFF
. | TRBJ2-5 | 15 | . | TRBV7-9 | TGTGCCAGCAGCTTAGGACAGATAATAGAGGAGACCCAGTACTTC | CASSLGQIIEETQYF
TRBD1 | TRBJ2-2 | 18 | . | TRBV28 | TGTGCCAGCAGTTTATCCCGCGGGACAGGGAGAGACACCGGGGAGCTGTTTTTT | CASSLSRGTGRDTGELFF
. | TRBJ1-4 | 14 | . | TRBV5-1 | TGCGCCAGCAGCTCAGGGGTCGGTAATGAAAAACTGTTTTTT | CASSSGVGNEKLFF
. | TRBJ2-3 | 15 | few | TRBV4-1 | TGCGCCAGCACCAGAGGGGGGGGAGGGCCAGATACGCAGTATTTT | CASTRGGGGPDTQYF
. | TRBJ2-7 | 13 | few | TRBV7-2 | TGTGCCAGCAGCTTAGGGCAGATCTACGAGCAGTACTTC | CASSLGQIYEQYF
. | TRBJ2-1 | 18 | . | TRBV9 | TGTGCCAGCAGCGTAGATCGTCCTGGGGGCTCCTCCTACAATGAGCAGTTCTTC | CASSVDRPGGSSYNEQFF
. | TRBJ1-5 | 14 | . | TRBV19 | TGTGCCAGTAGAAAGAACAGACCGGATCAGCCCCAGCATTTT | CASRKNRPDQPQHF
. | TRBJ2-5 | 11 | few | TRBV28 | TGTGCCAGCAGTTTATTGGGCCACCGGTACTTC | CASSLLGHRYF
TRBD1 | TRBJ2-2 | 15 | once | TRBV2 | TGTGCCAGCAGTGGACAGGGTAGGGGCACCGGGGAGCTGTTTTTT | CASSGQGRGTGELFF
TRBD1 | TRBJ1-5 | 16 | . | TRBV28 | TGTGCCAGCAGTACGCCGGGACAGGGGCCTTATCAGCCCCAGCATTTT | CASSTPGQGPYQPQHF
. | TRBJ2-2 | 15 | . | TRBV15 | TGTGCCACCAGCATAGGACGGACTAACACCGGGGAGCTGTTTTTT | CATSIGRTNTGELFF
. | TRBJ1-3 | 14 | . | TRBV19 | TGTGCCAGTAAGGACAGCCGGGCTCGAAACACCATATATTTT | CASKDSRARNTIYF
TRBD1 | TRBJ2-2 | 17 | . | TRBV28 | TGTGCCAGCAGTTTAGGGACAGGAGGCACGAACACCGGGGAGCTGTTTTTT | CASSLGTGGTNTGELFF
TRBD1 | TRBJ1-2 | 16 | . | TRBV27 | TGTGCCAGCAGTTTCTTAACGGGACAGGGGGTGGGTGGCTACACCTTC | CASSFLTGQGVGGYTF
TRBD1 | TRBJ1-4 | 15 | . | TRBV14 | TGTGCCAGCAGCCCGACACAGGGGGTACGTGAAAAACTGTTTTTT | CASSPTQGVREKLFF
TRBD1 | TRBJ2-4 | 13 | once | TRBV28 | TGTGCCAGCAAGCAGACAGGGAAAAACATTCAGTACTTC | CASKQTGKNIQYF
TRBD2 | TRBJ2-2 | 16 | . | TRBV5-4 | TGTGCCAGCAGCCCGTCTAGCGGGAGGGTCACCGGGGAGCTGTTTTTT | CASSPSSGRVTGELFF
. | TRBJ2-3 | 14 | . | TRBV28 | TGTGCCAGCGCAAGCGGGCCGAGCACAGATACGCAGTATTTT | CASASGPSTDTQYF
. | TRBJ2-1 | 15 | . | TRBV5-6 | TGTGCCAGCAGCCGATCACAGGGTTGGTCAGGTGAGCAGTTCTTC | CASSRSQGWSGEQFF